This T cell receptor beta chain was captured by sequencing in a study of cytomegalovirus exposure and HLA in healthy donors. The PCR made use of 60 Vbeta and 13 Jbeta primers. Libraries were prepared by immunoSEQ multiplex PCR; TCRdb keeps only in-frame clonotypes and omits some of them. The sample has some 140,000 clones; approximately 74% are singletons. General study results and limits: No immune exposure information besides CMV serostatus was available.

CDR3 length: 16 residues. V lost 4 bases, J lost 2 bases, and 8 bases stayed unmatched. From germline, CDR1 is KGHSH and CDR2 LQKENI. This clone was observed a few times. Antigen: not known. The V and J genes are TRBV18 and TRBJ2-1, with 7 bases aligning to TRBD1. The receptor was derived from a man aged 25-40 years in good health and CMV-seronegative. The sample consisted of PBMCs. The CDR3 coding sequence is TGTGCCAGCTCACAAAGACAGGGCCGTACCTACAATGAGCAGTTCTTC. It encodes CASSQRQGRTYNEQFF.